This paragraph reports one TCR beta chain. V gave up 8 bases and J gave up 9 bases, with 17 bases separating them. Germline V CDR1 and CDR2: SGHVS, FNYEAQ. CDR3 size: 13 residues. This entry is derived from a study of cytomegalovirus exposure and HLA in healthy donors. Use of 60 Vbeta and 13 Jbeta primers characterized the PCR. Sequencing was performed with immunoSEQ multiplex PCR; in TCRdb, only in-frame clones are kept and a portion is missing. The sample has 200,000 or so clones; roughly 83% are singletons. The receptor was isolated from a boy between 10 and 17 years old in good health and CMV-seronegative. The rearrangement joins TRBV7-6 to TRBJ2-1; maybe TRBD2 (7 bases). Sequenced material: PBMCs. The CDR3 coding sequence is TGTGCCAGCGGGGATGGGGGGGGGCGTGAGCAGTTCTTC. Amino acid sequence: CASGDGGGREQFF.